This T cell receptor (beta chain) was sequenced for a study of blood T cells in healthy people across ages (dated by TCRdb to 2015 to 2017). Broadly, across the study: In model experiments, template switching captured about one uniquely barcoded TCR beta cDNA molecule for every two T cells. Using deep sequencing normalized with unique cDNA molecular identifiers, the study measured how TCR beta repertoire diversity changes with age. Four age groups were formed from the donors: young (average about 15 years), middle-aged (approximately 42), aged (over 55) and long-lived (about 80). For two donors (one aged 18 to 29 and one aged 80 or older), the study analyzed two additional independent replicas of 1 million unique cDNA reads from the same blood draw. To avoid experimental bias, donors of different ages were spread randomly across the sequencing lanes.

Summary of the overall study and its limitations: As age increased, observed TCR beta diversity per million T cells dropped in a roughly linear way, and a significant reduction was already evident by age about 40. Because profiling used bulk unsorted PBMCs, naive and antigen-experienced compartments could not be compared conclusively. Compared with the aged group, more naive CD4+ T cells, fewer expanded clones and increased TCR diversity were shown by the long-lived group, suggesting age selection. Because donor CMV infection status was unknown, age-related changes in expanded clonotypes were potentially confounded. There was a strong correlation between observed TCR beta diversity and the percentage of naive T cells measured by flow cytometry. Estimates of total diversity from one million sequenced T cells were regarded as lower bounds and underestimates.

The donors were roughly 39 Caucasian individuals from Russia, aged roughly 6 to 100 years, who were systemically healthy. Each donor gave 8.5 to 10 milliliters of peripheral blood, collected into EDTA-treated Vacutainer tubes. Ficoll-Paque density-gradient centrifugation was used to isolate PBMCs, with at least 6 million per sample. Trizol reagent was used to extract total RNA from PBMCs, with at least 6 micrograms per sample. For every donor, an aliquot of PBMCs went through flow cytometry to measure the percentages of naive CD45RAhigh/CD27high T cells. Libraries were constructed by 5' RACE. Sequenced using an Illumina HiSeq 2500. The second PCR ran for roughly 6 to 11 cycles and used a J-beta primer mix along with a sample-barcoded 5' primer. A unique molecular identifier was introduced onto each TCR beta cDNA molecule by a template-switch 5' adaptor carrying 12 random nucleotides. At least 2.5 million CDR3-containing paired-end reads were obtained from each sample. First-strand cDNA was synthesized from all RNA with the Mint cDNA synthesis kit, primed by a TRBC-specific oligonucleotide. Following uracil-DNA glycosylase treatment, a first 18-cycle PCR with universal primers M1SS and BC2_uni_R was performed on all cDNA. Concerning the study's data processing: For normalization, 1 million high-quality reads, each with a distinct molecular identifier, were randomly selected from each sample. Reads sharing molecular identifiers were discarded rather than binned into consensus sequences. MiTCR, run with a Q25 quality threshold and the strictest error-elimination algorithm, handled CDR3 identification, clonotype clustering and error correction. A nonparametric unseen species model using Euler transformation provided a lower-bound estimate of total TCR beta diversity. TCRdb redid the processing of the public reads, applying fastp at Q25 and MiXCR, and retained in-frame beta chains. Identical CDR3 proteins give one entry, which carries the most common genes and DNA. The V and J calls here are based on TCRdb, not the publication. This sample gives more than 550,000 distinct CDR3 sequences in total; about a fifth of them show up just once. The top ten clonotypes cover about 20% of the sample.

This clonotype has just a few counts. Its recognized antigen is unknown. No qualities accompany the bases; no much larger clone lies one base away. CDR1 SGHRS and CDR2 YFSETQ are derived from the germline V gene. A distance of 15 bases separates the germline ends of V and J, which lose 4 bases and 2 bases respectively. The CDR3 spans 15 residues, from the cysteine through the phenylalanine. The only DNA kept is the CDR3, 45 bases in frame from the first base. The sequence is built from TRBV5-1 and TRBJ2-5; the D gene is perhaps TRBD1, from 5 matching bases. The source is a man aged 65 to 85 in good health. The sample was blood. The DNA sequence is given as TGCGCCAGCAGCCTATTGACAGACCCTCAAGAGACCCAGTACTTC. This gives the protein CASSLLTDPQETQYF. Beyond the CDR3, the reference TRBV5-1 and TRBJ2-5 genes provide the residues; the full variable domain reads: KAGVTQTPRYLIKTRGQQVTLSCSPISGHRSVSWYQQTPGQGLQFLFEYFSETQRNKGNFPGRFSGRQFSNSRSEMNVSTLELGDSALYLCASSLLTDPQETQYFGPGTRLLVL.